The 10 T cell receptor beta chains in this list originate from one sample, sequenced in a study of lung T cells in sarcoidosis with Löfgren's syndrome. MiXCR, run by TCRdb on the reads, gives a single entry per CDR3 protein. The sample shows about 2,900 distinct CDR3 sequences, roughly a quarter of them seen only once. The specimen sequenced was CD4+ T cells from bronchoalveolar lavage. The source of these receptors is a human donor with sarcoidosis (Löfgren's syndrome or another form), or a control subject (not recorded which).

This clonotype was counted at least ten times. The chain couples TRBV5-1 to TRBJ2-7; no reliable D call. Trimming took off 5 bases at V and 6 bases at J, with 12 bases between the two ends. Germline values: CDR1 SGHRS, CDR2 YFSETQ. This CDR3 contains 12 residues. The CDR3 DNA follows: TGCGCCAGCAGTGCTGAGGCCGGCGAGCAGTACTTC. This encodes CASSAEAGEQYF.

This clonotype is labeled as medium-sized (0.01 to 0.1%). The chain employs TRBV20-1 and TRBJ1-5, with D maybe TRBD1 (5 bases). In germline, CDR1 is DFQATT, CDR2 SNEGSKA (reference sequence). The CDR3 totals 15 residues. Trimming cost V 3 bases and J 5 bases, with 17 bases left between them. CDR3 nucleotides: TGCAGTGCTAGCGGTAGCAGGGCTTTTGATCAGCCCCAGCATTTT. Translation gives CSASGSRAFDQPQHF.

Note on this clonotype: A read error is possible here, since a much larger clone lies one base away. The chain recombines TRBV2 with TRBJ2-2, with a possible D match to TRBD2 (5 bases). CDR1 is SNHLY, CDR2 FYNNEI, per germline. CDR3 length equals 12 residues. The CDR3: CASGQNTGELLF. CDR3 DNA: TGTGCCAGCGGGCAGAACACCGGGGAGCTGCTTTTT.

Worth noting for this clonotype: A much larger clone sits a single nucleotide away, making a read error possible. V usage is TRBV2 and J usage is TRBJ1-1; no clear D gene. V lost 5 bases to trimming and J lost 5 bases, with 6 bases between them. Germline V gene lookup returns CDR1 SNHLY and CDR2 FYNNEI. This CDR3 is 11 amino acids long. The CDR3 DNA reads as TGTGCCAGCAGTCACCAGACTGAAGCTTTCTTT. The encoded protein is CASSHQTEAFF.

In its sample, this clonotype ranks as medium-sized (0.01 to 0.1%). V is TRBV12-3 or TRBV12-4 and J is TRBJ1-5; a possible D gene is TRBD1 (6 bases). The CDR3 is 17 residues long. The V gene lost 5 bases and the J gene lost 0 bases, with 17 bases spanning the gap. CDR3 sequence: CASSIQGGGFSNQPQHF. DNA of the CDR3: TGTGCCAGCAGTATACAGGGCGGTGGGTTTAGCAATCAGCCCCAGCATTTT.

Comment on this clonotype: As the CDR3 is not closed by the conserved phenylalanine or tryptophan, this likely results from a read error. The CDR3 is CAWSPGSGNTIYL. Here the CDR3 DNA reads TGTGCCTGGAGCCCCGGCTCTGGAAACACCATATATCTT. The V and J genes are TRBV30 and TRBJ1-3; D not resolved. V was cut by 3 bases and J by 0 bases, with 6 bases left in between. Germline V gives CDR1 GTSNPN, CDR2 SVGIG (reference sequence). CDR3 size: 13 residues.

By frequency in the sample, this clonotype is medium-sized. The chain links TRBV20-1 to TRBJ2-1, with 11 bases identical to TRBD2. Germline loops: CDR1 DFQATT, CDR2 SNEGSKA (reference sequence). The CDR3 has 13 amino acids. Trimming cost V 7 bases and J 9 bases; bases outside gene matches: 8. The chain's CDR3 is CSVRLAGLSEQFF. CDR3 coding DNA: TGCAGTGTAAGACTAGCGGGATTAAGTGAGCAGTTCTTC.

This clonotype is judged medium-sized. The chain has TRBV2 and TRBJ1-1; 8 bases align to TRBD1. Germline trimming cut 4 bases from V and 5 bases from J; bases unmatched to any gene: 6. CDR1 and CDR2 from the germline V gene are SNHLY and FYNNEI. The CDR3 consists of 14 residues. CDR3 DNA: TGTGCCAGCAGTGGTAATACAGGGGGTACTGAAGCTTTCTTT. Its protein is CASSGNTGGTEAFF.

This clonotype ranks as medium-sized. CDR3 bases: TGTGCCACCAGCAAACAGAGCTCCTATAATTCACCCCTCCACTTT. It codes for CATSKQSSYNSPLHF. The chain combines TRBV15 with TRBJ1-6, with no clear D. The CDR3 extends over 15 amino acids. Trimming took 4 bases from V and 0 from J, leaving 7 bases between them. The germline V gene encodes CDR1 LNHNV and CDR2 YYDKDF (reference sequence).

This clonotype was detected many times. This chain connects TRBV7-2 to TRBJ1-1; D is perhaps TRBD1 (5 bases). In germline, CDR1 is SGHTA, CDR2 FQGNSA. Trimming left V 6 bases short and J 1 base short, with 9 bases between. The CDR3 is 13 residues long. CDR3 nucleotides: TGTGCCAGCAGTTATACAGGGAACACTGAAGCTTTCTTT. It codes for CASSYTGNTEAFF.